The rows below give T cell receptor beta chains drawn from one sample of a study of blood T cell repertoires in COVID-19. Libraries were prepared by immunoSEQ multiplex PCR; TCRdb keeps only in-frame clonotypes and omits some of them. Of 150,000 to 200,000 clones in the sample, 75% to 85% are singletons; the top ten hold about 11%. Specimen: peripheral blood. The source is a human donor in a cohort sampled during active COVID-19. Both conserved end residues are part of each CDR3. D genes are given only for firm matches. The size entry is marked missing in some rows and otherwise reads once, few, many or a size class.

V gene	J gene	D gene	clone size	CDR3 protein	CDR3 DNA
TRBV29-1	TRBJ2-2	-	-	CSVEGQANTGELFF	TGCAGCGTTGAAGGCCAGGCGAACACCGGGGAGCTGTTTTTT
TRBV4-1	TRBJ2-1	-	-	CASSQEGAGLSYNEQFF	TGCGCCAGCAGCCAAGAAGGCGCGGGGTTATCCTACAATGAGCAGTTCTTC
TRBV19	TRBJ1-5	TRBD1	-	CASTPGRDRGQPQHF	TGTGCCAGTACTCCCGGAAGGGACAGAGGACAGCCCCAGCATTTT
TRBV10-3	TRBJ2-3	TRBD2	-	CAISDYRLAGKDTQYF	TGTGCCATCAGTGATTACAGACTAGCGGGAAAAGATACGCAGTATTTT
TRBV6-5	TRBJ2-7	-	-	CATGGLQGLEQYF	TGTGCCACTGGAGGCCTACAGGGCCTAGAGCAGTACTTC
TRBV9	TRBJ2-1	TRBD1	-	CASSVDKTGTGSYNEQFF	TGTGCCAGCAGCGTCGACAAAACCGGGACAGGTTCCTACAATGAGCAGTTCTTC
TRBV4-3	TRBJ1-1	TRBD1	-	CASSQDNRGRTSTEAFF	TGCGCCAGCAGCCAGGATAACAGGGGGCGGACGAGCACTGAAGCTTTCTTT
TRBV10-3	TRBJ1-1	TRBD1	few	CAISPTGQRNTEAFF	TGTGCCATCAGCCCTACGGGACAGAGGAACACTGAAGCTTTCTTT
TRBV19	TRBJ1-6	-	-	CASSRAVGQNNSPLHF	TGTGCCAGCTCCCGGGCCGTGGGACAAAATAATTCACCCCTCCACTTT
TRBV9	TRBJ2-1	TRBD1	-	CASGDSWNEQFF	TGTGCCAGCGGGGACAGTTGGAATGAGCAGTTCTTC
TRBV7-9	TRBJ2-7	TRBD2	-	CASSFSGGSYEQYF	TGTGCCAGCAGCTTTAGCGGGGGTTCCTACGAGCAGTACTTC
TRBV7-9	TRBJ2-7	-	-	CASNRDNSYEQYF	TGTGCCAGCAACCGGGACAACTCCTACGAGCAGTACTTC
TRBV19	TRBJ2-4	-	-	CASSRGIENIQYF	TGTGCCAGTAGTCGGGGGATCGAAAACATTCAGTACTTC
TRBV6-6	TRBJ2-7	TRBD1	-	CASRDMSGQNQKQYF	TGTGCCAGCAGGGATATGTCGGGACAGAATCAAAAGCAGTACTTC
TRBV11-3	TRBJ2-3	TRBD2	-	CASSFSKTSGGADTQYF	TGTGCCAGCAGCTTCAGCAAGACTAGCGGGGGCGCAGATACGCAGTATTTT
TRBV5-1	TRBJ2-1	TRBD1	-	CASSYPGQEGEQFF	TGCGCCAGCAGCTACCCGGGACAGGAAGGTGAGCAGTTCTTC
TRBV24-1	TRBJ2-1	TRBD2	-	CATSDWLGTSGGSEQFF	TGTGCCACCAGTGATTGGCTTGGAACTAGCGGGGGAAGTGAGCAGTTCTTC
TRBV5-1	TRBJ1-4	-	-	CASRPTGTTNEKLFF	TGCGCCAGCAGGCCTACCGGGACAACGAATGAAAAACTGTTTTTT